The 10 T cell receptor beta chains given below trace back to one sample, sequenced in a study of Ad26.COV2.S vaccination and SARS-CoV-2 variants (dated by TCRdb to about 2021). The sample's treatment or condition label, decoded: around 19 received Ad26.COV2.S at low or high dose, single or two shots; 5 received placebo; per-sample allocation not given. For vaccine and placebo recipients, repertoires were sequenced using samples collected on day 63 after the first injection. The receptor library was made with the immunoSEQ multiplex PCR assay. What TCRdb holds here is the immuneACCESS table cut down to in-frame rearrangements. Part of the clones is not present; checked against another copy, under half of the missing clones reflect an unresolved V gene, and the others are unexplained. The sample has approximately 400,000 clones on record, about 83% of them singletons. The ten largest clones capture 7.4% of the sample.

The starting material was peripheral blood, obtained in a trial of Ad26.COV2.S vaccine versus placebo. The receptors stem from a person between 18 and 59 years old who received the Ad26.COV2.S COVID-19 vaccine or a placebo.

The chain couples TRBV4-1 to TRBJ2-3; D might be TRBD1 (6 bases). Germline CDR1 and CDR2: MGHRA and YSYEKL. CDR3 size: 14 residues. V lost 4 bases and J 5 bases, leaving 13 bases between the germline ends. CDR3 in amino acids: CASSPGEQGDTQYF. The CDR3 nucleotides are TGCGCCAGCAGCCCAGGGGAGCAGGGAGATACGCAGTATTTT.

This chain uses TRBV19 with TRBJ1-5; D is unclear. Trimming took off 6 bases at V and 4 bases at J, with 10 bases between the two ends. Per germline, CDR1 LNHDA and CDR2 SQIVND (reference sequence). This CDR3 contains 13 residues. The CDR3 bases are TGTGCCAGTAGCCAGGCCTCGAATCAGCCCCAGCATTTT. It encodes CASSQASNQPQHF.

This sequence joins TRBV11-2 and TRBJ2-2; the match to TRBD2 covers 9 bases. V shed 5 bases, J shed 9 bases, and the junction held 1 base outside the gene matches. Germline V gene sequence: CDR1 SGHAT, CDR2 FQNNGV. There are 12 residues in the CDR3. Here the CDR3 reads CASSGTSRELFF. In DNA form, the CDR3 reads TGTGCCAGCAGCGGGACTAGCAGGGAGCTGTTTTTT.

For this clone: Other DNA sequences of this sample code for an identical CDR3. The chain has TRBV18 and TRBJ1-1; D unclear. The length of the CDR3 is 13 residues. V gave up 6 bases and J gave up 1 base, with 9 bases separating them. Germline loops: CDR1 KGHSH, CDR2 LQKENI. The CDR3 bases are TGTGCCAGCTCCCTGGGAGGGAACACTGAAGCTTTCTTT. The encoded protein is CASSLGGNTEAFF.

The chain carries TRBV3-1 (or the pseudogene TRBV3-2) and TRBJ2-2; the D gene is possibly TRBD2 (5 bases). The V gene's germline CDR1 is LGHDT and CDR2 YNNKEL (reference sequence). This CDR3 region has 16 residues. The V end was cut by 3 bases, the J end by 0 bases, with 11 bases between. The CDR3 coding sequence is TGTGCCAGCAGCCACGGACTCTCCTCGAACACCGGGGAGCTGTTTTTT. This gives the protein CASSHGLSSNTGELFF.

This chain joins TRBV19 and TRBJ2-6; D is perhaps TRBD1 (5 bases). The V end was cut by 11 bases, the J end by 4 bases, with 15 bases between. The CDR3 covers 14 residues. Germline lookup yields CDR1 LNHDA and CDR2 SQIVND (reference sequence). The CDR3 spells CAVQTRAGANVLTF. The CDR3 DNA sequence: TGTGCCGTCCAAACCAGGGCGGGGGCCAACGTCCTGACTTTC.

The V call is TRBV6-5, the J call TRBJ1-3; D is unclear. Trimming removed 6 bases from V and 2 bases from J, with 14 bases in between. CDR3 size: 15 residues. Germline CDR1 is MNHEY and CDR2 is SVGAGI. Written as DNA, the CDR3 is TGTGCCAGCAGCCATGACCGCGACCCTGGAAACACCATATATTTT. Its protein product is CASSHDRDPGNTIYF.

Here the CDR3 DNA reads TGTGCCAGCAGCTACGGGGGGTCCTACGAGCAGTACTTC. Translated: CASSYGGSYEQYF. The chain carries TRBV7-2 and TRBJ2-7; 7 nucleotides align to TRBD2. The CDR3 is made up of 13 amino acids. V shed 4 bases and J 1 base; nucleotides not matched to a gene: 1. The V gene's germline CDR1 is SGHTA and CDR2 FQGNSA.

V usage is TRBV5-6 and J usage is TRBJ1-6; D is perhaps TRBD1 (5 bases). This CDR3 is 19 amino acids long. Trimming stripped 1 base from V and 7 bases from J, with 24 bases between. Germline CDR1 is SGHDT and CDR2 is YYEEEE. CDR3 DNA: TGTGCCAGCAGCTTGTTAGAGTTTATGACAGACCCGCTAAATTCACCCCTCCACTTT. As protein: CASSLLEFMTDPLNSPLHF. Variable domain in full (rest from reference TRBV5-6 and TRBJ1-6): DAGVTQSPTHLIKTRGQQVTLRCSPKSGHDTVSWYQQALGQGPQFIFQYYEEEERQRGNFPDRFSGHQFPNYSSELNVNALLLGDSALYLCASSLLEFMTDPLNSPLHFGNGTRLTVT.

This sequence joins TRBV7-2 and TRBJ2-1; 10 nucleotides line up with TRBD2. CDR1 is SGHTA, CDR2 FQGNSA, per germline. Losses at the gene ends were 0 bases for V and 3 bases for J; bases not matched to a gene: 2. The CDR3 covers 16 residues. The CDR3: CASSLAPSGGYNEQFF. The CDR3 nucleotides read TGTGCCAGCAGCTTAGCCCCTAGCGGGGGCTACAATGAGCAGTTCTTC.